This T cell receptor beta chain was identified during a study of blood T cells in healthy people across ages. As regards this clonotype: The antigen remains unidentified.

The authors ran a second PCR of about 6 to 12 cycles using a sample-barcoded 5' primer and a J-beta primer mix. Tags on each cDNA molecule came from a template-switch adaptor with 12 random nucleotides. TCRdb reanalysed the 5' RACE reads using MiXCR and keeps one entry per CDR3 protein. This table holds under 1,000,000 distinct CDR3 sequences, about 46% found once. General study findings and limits: Diversity estimates drawn from one million T cells were deemed underestimates.

In germline, CDR1 is KGHDR, CDR2 SFDVKD. V was cut by 2 bases and J by 6 bases, with 2 bases left in between. The CDR3 totals 11 residues. This TCR was recovered from an elderly man in good health. This chain links TRBV24-1 with TRBJ2-3; no definite D call. The sequenced sample was blood. The CDR3 region is CATSDSDTQYF. DNA of the CDR3: TGTGCCACCAGTGATTCTGATACGCAGTATTTT.